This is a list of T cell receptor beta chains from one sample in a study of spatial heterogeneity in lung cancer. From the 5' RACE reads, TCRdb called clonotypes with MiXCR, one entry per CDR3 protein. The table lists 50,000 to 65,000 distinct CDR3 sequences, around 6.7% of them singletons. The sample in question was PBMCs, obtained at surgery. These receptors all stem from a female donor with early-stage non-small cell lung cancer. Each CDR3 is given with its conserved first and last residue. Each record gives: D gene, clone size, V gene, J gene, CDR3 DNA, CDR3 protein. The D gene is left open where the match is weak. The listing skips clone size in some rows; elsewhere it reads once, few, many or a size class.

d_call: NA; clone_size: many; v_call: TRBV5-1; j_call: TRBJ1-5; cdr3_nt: TGCGCCAGCAGCTTACGTCCAGGCAATCAGCCCCAGCATTTT; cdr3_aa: CASSLRPGNQPQHF
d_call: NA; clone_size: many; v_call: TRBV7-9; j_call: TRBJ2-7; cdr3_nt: TGTGCCAGCAGGAACATCTACGAGCAGTACTTC; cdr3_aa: CASRNIYEQYF
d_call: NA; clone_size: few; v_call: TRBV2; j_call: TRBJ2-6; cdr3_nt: TGTGCCAGCAGTGGGTCCTCTGGGGCCAACGTCCTGACTTTC; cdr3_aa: CASSGSSGANVLTF
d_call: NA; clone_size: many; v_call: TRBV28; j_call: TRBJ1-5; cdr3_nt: TGTGCCAGCAGTTTACCGCCTTATAGCAATCAGCCCCAGCATTTT; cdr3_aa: CASSLPPYSNQPQHF
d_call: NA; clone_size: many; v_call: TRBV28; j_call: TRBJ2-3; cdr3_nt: TGTGCCAGCGGATACACAGATACGCAGTATTTT; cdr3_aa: CASGYTDTQYF
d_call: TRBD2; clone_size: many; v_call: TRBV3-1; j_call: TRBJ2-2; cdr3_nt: TGTGCCAGCAGCCGGACTAGCGGGGGCTCAAACACCGGGGAGCTGTTTTTT; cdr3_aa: CASSRTSGGSNTGELFF
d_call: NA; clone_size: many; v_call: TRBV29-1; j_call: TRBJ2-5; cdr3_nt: TGCAGCGTTGTGACAGCCTCTTCCCCCCAGTACTTC; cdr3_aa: CSVVTASSPQYF
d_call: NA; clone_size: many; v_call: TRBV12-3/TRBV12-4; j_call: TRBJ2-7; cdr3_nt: TGTGCCAGCAGGGACGGATCCTACGAGCAGTACTTC; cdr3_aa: CASRDGSYEQYF
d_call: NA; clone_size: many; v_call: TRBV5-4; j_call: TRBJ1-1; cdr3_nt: TGTGCCAGCAGCTTGGATTCGCAGGGTACAGCTGAAGCTTTCTTT; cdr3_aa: CASSLDSQGTAEAFF
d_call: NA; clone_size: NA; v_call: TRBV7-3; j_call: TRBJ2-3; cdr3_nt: TGTGCCAGCAGCTTAACGGAGCGCACAGATACGCAGTATTTT; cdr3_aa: CASSLTERTDTQYF
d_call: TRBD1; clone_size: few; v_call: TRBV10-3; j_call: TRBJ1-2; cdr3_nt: TGTGCCACCCGTTCGGACAGGGAAAACTATGGCTACACCTTC; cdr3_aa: CATRSDRENYGYTF
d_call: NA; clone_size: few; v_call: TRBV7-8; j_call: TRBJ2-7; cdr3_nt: TGTGCCAGCAGCTTAAACTTACTCGGGGGCGAGCAGTACTTC; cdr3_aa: CASSLNLLGGEQYF
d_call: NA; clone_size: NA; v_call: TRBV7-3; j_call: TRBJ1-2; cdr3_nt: TGTGCCAGCAGCCTTCAACAGGGACCCAGGACCTTC; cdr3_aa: CASSLQQGPRTF
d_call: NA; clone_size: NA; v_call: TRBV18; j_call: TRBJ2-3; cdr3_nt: TGTGCCAGCTCCCCGGAGACAGATACGCAGTATTTT; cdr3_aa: CASSPETDTQYF
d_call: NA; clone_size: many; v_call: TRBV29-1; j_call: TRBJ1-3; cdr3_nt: TGCAGCGTTGAAGCGGGGTCCGGAAACACCATATATTTT; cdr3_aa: CSVEAGSGNTIYF
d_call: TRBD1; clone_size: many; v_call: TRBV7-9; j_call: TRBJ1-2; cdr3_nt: TGTGCCAGCAGCTGGGACAGGGGAGCTAACTATGGCTACACCTTC; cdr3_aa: CASSWDRGANYGYTF
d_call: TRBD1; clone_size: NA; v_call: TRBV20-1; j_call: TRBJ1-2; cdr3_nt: TGCAGTGCGAGACAGGGATCATATGGCTACACCTTC; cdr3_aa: CSARQGSYGYTF
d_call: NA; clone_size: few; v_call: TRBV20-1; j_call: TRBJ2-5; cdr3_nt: TGCAGTGCTAGACCGGGGGCTGGAACGGAGACCCAGTACTTC; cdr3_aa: CSARPGAGTETQYF
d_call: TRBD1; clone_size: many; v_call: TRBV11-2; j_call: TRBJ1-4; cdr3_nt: TGTGCCAGCAGCAACTCACAGGGGGAAGCTGGGGAAAAACTGTTTTTT; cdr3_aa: CASSNSQGEAGEKLFF
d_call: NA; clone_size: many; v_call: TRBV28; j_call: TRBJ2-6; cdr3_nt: TGTGCCAGCAGTTTACGGGGCACTGGGGCCAACGTCCTGACTTTC; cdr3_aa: CASSLRGTGANVLTF
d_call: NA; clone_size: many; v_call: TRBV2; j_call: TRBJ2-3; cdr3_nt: TGTGCCAGCAGTCTGGGCCACGAGGATACGCAGTATTTT; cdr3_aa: CASSLGHEDTQYF
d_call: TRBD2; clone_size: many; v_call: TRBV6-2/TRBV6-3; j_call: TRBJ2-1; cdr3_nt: TGTGCCAGCAGACTAGCGGGGGCCTCGTCGCGGGAGCAGTTCTTC; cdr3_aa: CASRLAGASSREQFF
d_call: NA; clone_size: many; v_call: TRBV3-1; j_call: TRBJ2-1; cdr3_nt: TGTGCCAGCAGCCAAGACCCAAGTGATGAGCAGTTCTTC; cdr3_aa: CASSQDPSDEQFF
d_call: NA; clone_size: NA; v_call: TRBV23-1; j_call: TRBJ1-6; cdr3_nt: TGCGCCAGCAGTCAGAAGGGATTTTCGTCACCCCTCCACTTT; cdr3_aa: CASSQKGFSSPLHF
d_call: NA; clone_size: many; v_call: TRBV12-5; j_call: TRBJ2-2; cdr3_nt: TGTGCTAGTGGTTTGGAGCAAGACACCGGGGAGCTGTTTTTT; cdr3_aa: CASGLEQDTGELFF
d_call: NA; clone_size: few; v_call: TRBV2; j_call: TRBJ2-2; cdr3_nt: TGTGCCAGCAGTGCCTCCACAGGGTTTGACACCGGGGAGCTGTTTTTT; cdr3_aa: CASSASTGFDTGELFF
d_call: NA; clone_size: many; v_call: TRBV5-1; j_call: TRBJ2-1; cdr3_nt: TGCGCCAGCGGGGGGGCCGTCCGTGAGCAGTTCTTC; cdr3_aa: CASGGAVREQFF
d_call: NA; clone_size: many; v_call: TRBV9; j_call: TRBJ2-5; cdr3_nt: TGTGCCAGCAGCGTTGCAGGGACCCAAGAGACCCAGTACTTC; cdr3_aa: CASSVAGTQETQYF
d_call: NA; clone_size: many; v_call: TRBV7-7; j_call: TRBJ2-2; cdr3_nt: TGTGCCAGCAGCTTTCTCCGGGGGCCCAACACCGGGGAGCTGTTTTTT; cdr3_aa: CASSFLRGPNTGELFF
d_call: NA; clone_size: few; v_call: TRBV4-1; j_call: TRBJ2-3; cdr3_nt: TGCGCCAGCAGCCGCGACGGGACCCCAGACACAGATACGCAGTATTTT; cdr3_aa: CASSRDGTPDTDTQYF
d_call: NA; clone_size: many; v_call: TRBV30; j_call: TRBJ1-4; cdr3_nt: TGTGCCTGGAGTAAAGGGAACGGTGAAAAACTGTTTTTT; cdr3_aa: CAWSKGNGEKLFF
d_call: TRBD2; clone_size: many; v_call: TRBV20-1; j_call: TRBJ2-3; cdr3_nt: TGCAGTGCCGGGAGCGGGGATGGGGCAGATACGCAGTATTTT; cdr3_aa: CSAGSGDGADTQYF
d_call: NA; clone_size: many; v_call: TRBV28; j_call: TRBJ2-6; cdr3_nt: TGTGCCAGCAGTCTACAACAGGGCCGTGCTCCTGGGGCCAACGTCCTGACTTTC; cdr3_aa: CASSLQQGRAPGANVLTF
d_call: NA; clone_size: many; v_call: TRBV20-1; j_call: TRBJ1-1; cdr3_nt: TGCAGTGCAAAGAGCCCGGGACGAGGGGCTGAAGCTTTCTTT; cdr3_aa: CSAKSPGRGAEAFF
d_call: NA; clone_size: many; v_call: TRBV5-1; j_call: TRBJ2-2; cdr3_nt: TGCGCCAGCAGCTTGGTCCGGGACACCGGGGAGCTGTTTTTT; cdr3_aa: CASSLVRDTGELFF
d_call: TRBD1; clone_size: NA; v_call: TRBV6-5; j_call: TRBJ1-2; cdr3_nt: TGTGCCAGCAAGAGACAGGGCCTTAATGGCTACACCTTC; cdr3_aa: CASKRQGLNGYTF
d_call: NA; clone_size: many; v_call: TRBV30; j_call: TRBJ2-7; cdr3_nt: TGTGCCTGGGCAGTGTACTCCTACGAGCAGTACTTC; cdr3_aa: CAWAVYSYEQYF
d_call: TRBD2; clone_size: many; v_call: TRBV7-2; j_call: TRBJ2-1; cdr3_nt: TGTGCCAGCAGCCCAACTAGCGGGGCCTCCTATGAGCAGTTCTTC; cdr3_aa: CASSPTSGASYEQFF
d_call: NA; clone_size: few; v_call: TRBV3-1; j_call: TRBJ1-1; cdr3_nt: TGTGCCAGCAGCCAAAAGGGATTTTGGATTGACTCTGAAGCTTTCTTT; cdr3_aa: CASSQKGFWIDSEAFF
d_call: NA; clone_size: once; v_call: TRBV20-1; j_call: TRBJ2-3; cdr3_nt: TGCAGTGCGTCGAAAGGGCTAGGGGCAGATACGCAGTATTTT; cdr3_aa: CSASKGLGADTQYF
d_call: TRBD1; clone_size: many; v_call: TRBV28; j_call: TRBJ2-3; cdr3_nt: TGTGCCAGCAGTTTCTGGACAGGGGAGATCACGCAGTATTTT; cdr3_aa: CASSFWTGEITQYF
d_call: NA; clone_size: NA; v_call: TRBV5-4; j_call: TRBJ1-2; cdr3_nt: TGTGCCAGCAGCCCCGAGCTACTTAACTATGGCTACACCTTC; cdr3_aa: CASSPELLNYGYTF
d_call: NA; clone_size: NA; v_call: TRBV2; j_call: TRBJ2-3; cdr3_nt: TGTGCCAGCAGTGGGCCTCCTCGGTCCACAGATACGCAGTATTTT; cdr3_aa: CASSGPPRSTDTQYF
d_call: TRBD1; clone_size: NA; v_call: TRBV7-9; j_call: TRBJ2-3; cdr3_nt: TGTGCCAGCAGGGGACAGGGGACAGATACGCAGTATTTT; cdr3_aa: CASRGQGTDTQYF